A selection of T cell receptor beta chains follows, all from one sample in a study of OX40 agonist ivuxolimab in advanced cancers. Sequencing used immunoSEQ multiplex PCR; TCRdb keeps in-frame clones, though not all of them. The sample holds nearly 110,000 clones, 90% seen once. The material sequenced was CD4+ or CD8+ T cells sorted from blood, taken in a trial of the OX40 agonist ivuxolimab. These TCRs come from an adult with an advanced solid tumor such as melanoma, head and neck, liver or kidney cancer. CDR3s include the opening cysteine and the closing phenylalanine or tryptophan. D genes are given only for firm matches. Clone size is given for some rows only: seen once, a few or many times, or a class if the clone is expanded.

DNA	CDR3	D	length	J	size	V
TGTGCCAGCAGTTTCGGACTAGGTGGGGCCTACGAGCAGTACTTC	CASSFGLGGAYEQYF	TRBD2	15	TRBJ2-7	-	TRBV7-2
TGTGCCAGCAGCTCCCAGGGGGGGACTGAAGCTTTCTTT	CASSSQGGTEAFF	TRBD1	13	TRBJ1-1	-	TRBV7-3
TGTGCCAGTAGTCTGGGACAGGTGGGGGGTAGAGCCCAGCATTTT	CASSLGQVGGRAQHF	TRBD1	15	TRBJ1-5	few	TRBV19
TGCGCCAGCAGCTTGTATTCGCGTCCGGGTACGCAGTATTTT	CASSLYSRPGTQYF	-	14	TRBJ2-3	-	TRBV5-1
TGCGCCAGCAGCTTGGGTCACGGCGGAGGGCCTGAAGCTTTCTTT	CASSLGHGGGPEAFF	-	15	TRBJ1-1	-	TRBV5-1
TGTGCCAGCAGCTTAGGACCGCTCGGGGGAGGGAACACTGAAGCTTTCTTT	CASSLGPLGGGNTEAFF	-	17	TRBJ1-1	-	TRBV11-3
TGTGCCTGGAGTACCATCGGGGGCCAAGAGACCCAGTACTTC	CAWSTIGGQETQYF	-	14	TRBJ2-5	-	TRBV30
TGCGCCAGCAGACGAACAGGGAACTATGGCTACACCTTC	CASRRTGNYGYTF	-	13	TRBJ1-2	-	TRBV4-3
TGTGCTAGCAGCACCTCCGCTGGGGGGGCCGAGCAGTACTTC	CASSTSAGGAEQYF	-	14	TRBJ2-7	-	TRBV7-7
TGTGCCAGCAGCTTCGATCAGGGGAATTCACCCCTCCACTTT	CASSFDQGNSPLHF	-	14	TRBJ1-6	-	TRBV7-2
TGTGCCAGTAGTATTTATCTAGCGGGGTACAATGAGCAGTTCTTC	CASSIYLAGYNEQFF	TRBD2	15	TRBJ2-1	-	TRBV19
TGTGCCAGCAGTTATAGCGGGGGGCAGGCAGATACGCAGTATTTT	CASSYSGGQADTQYF	TRBD2	15	TRBJ2-3	-	TRBV6-6
TGTGCCAGCAGCTCGACAGGGATGGGTTCACCCCTCCACTTT	CASSSTGMGSPLHF	TRBD1	14	TRBJ1-6	-	TRBV11-2
TGTGCCAGCAGTTTTCAGCGCAGCGGGGGGGCAGATACGCAGTATTTT	CASSFQRSGGADTQYF	TRBD2	16	TRBJ2-3	-	TRBV28
TGTGCCAGCTGCCCCAATCAAGAGACCCAGTACTTC	CASCPNQETQYF	-	12	TRBJ2-5	-	TRBV18
TGCGCCAGCAGCTTGCCCCCGAACACTGAAGCTTTCTTT	CASSLPPNTEAFF	-	13	TRBJ1-1	few	TRBV5-1
TGTGCCAGCAGCTTAGTGCCGGGACGGAACACTGAAGCTTTCTTT	CASSLVPGRNTEAFF	-	15	TRBJ1-1	-	TRBV7-9
TGTGCCAGCAGCTCCACCGGGACACTCTCCTACGAGCAGTACTTC	CASSSTGTLSYEQYF	-	15	TRBJ2-7	-	TRBV7-2
TGTGCCAGCACCCCTAGGACGGGGATCTCCTACGAGCAGTACTTC	CASTPRTGISYEQYF	-	15	TRBJ2-7	few	TRBV7-9
TGTGCCAGCAGCTTAGGGCCTAACACCGGGGAGCTGTTTTTT	CASSLGPNTGELFF	-	14	TRBJ2-2	-	TRBV11-3
TGTGCCAGCAGCAACCAGGGGACAGGGGGCGAGCAGTACTTC	CASSNQGTGGEQYF	TRBD1	14	TRBJ2-7	-	TRBV7-2
TGTGCCAGCGGGCGGGGGGATCTCTACAATGAGCAGTTCTTC	CASGRGDLYNEQFF	TRBD2	14	TRBJ2-1	-	TRBV5-5
TGCGCCAGCAGCTTACATAGCGGGGCGTCCTACAATGAGCAGTTCTTC	CASSLHSGASYNEQFF	TRBD2	16	TRBJ2-1	-	TRBV5-1